This T cell receptor beta chain is from a study of T cells in Graves' hyperthyroidism and ophthalmopathy. Findings of the study overall: Before onset, ophthalmopathy was predicted by the model a median about six months earlier. Blood shared most expanded thyroid clonotypes above 0.001.

This clonotype was observed at least ten times. As yet, its antigen is unknown. The CDR3 regions of TCR beta were amplified from RNA transcripts. An initial round of RT-PCR targeting the TCR CDR3 relied on the HTBI primer set. TCRdb re-analysed the multiplex PCR reads in MiXCR, keeping a single row per CDR3 protein. The repertoire consists of 400,000 or so distinct CDR3 sequences, with 13% to 15% occurring once and the leading ten covering about 19%. Ophthalmopathy patients had Clinical Activity Score at least 3, NOSPECS grade at least 4, duration under 3 months. Trimming stripped 6 bases from V and 2 bases from J, with 13 bases between. The CDR3 sequence is 13 residues long. Germline assignment: CDR1 DFQATT and CDR2 SNEGSKA (reference sequence).

Material: blood. The V gene is TRBV20-1, the J gene TRBJ1-1, with D unresolved. This receptor was identified in a woman in her twenties or thirties with Graves' ophthalmopathy. The CDR3 protein is CSAEEGGNTEAFF. For the CDR3, the DNA is TGCAGTGCAGAGGAGGGCGGTAACACTGAAGCTTTCTTT.